This TCR beta chain was retrieved from a study of cytotoxic CD8 clonotypes in ibrutinib-treated CLL. As for the study in general: Partial response occurred in roughly 25 patients and complete response in 2; at median approximately 68 months, approximately 14 remained remitted and some 12 progressed.

Targeted sequencing depth ranged from 1 in 200,000 to 1 in 1 million T cells. The repertoire was sequenced with immunoSEQ multiplex PCR; TCRdb's copy has only in-frame clones and lacks some. This table holds some 150,000 clones, more than 75% found once. After removal of 1 base from V and 8 bases from J, the junction contained 0 bases not matched to a gene. The CDR3 has 12 amino acids. Germline values: CDR1 SEHNR, CDR2 FQNEAQ (reference sequence). Of note for this clone: The antigen is not known.

Overall study findings and caveats: At ibrutinib response, clonality increased, and at progression it declined back toward baseline.

Material: PBMCs, obtained after 36 months of ibrutinib treatment. The sequence was obtained from a human donor with chronic lymphocytic leukemia. This chain connects TRBV7-9 to TRBJ1-1; 8 bases are shared with TRBD1. The CDR3 sequence: CASSLGTGEAFF. CDR3 nucleotides: TGTGCCAGCAGCTTAGGGACAGGGGAAGCTTTCTTT.